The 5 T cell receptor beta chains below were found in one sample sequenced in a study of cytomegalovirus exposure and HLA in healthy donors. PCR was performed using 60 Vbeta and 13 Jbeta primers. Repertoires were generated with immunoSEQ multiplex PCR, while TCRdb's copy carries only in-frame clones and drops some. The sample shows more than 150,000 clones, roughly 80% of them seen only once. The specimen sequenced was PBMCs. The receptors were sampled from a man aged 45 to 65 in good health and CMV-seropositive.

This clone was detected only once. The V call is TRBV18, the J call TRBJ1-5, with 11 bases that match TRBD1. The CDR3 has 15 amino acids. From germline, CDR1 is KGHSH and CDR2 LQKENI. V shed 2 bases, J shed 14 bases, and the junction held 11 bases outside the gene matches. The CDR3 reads CASSPGWGQGGGEHF. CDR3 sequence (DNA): TGTGCCAGCTCACCAGGCTGGGGACAGGGGGGCGGAGAGCATTTT.

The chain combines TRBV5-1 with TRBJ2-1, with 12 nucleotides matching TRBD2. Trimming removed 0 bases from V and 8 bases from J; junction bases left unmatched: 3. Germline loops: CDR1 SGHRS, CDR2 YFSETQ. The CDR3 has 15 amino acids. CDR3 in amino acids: CASSLGLAGVDEQFF. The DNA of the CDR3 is TGCGCCAGCAGCTTGGGACTAGCGGGGGTCGATGAGCAGTTCTTC.

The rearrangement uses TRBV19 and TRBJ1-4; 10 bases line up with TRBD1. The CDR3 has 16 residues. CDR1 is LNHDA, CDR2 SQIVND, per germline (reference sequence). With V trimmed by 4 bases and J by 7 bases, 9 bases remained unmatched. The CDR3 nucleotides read TGTGCCAGTAGTACCCGGGACAGGGGATGGAGTGAAAAACTGTTTTTT. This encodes CASSTRDRGWSEKLFF.

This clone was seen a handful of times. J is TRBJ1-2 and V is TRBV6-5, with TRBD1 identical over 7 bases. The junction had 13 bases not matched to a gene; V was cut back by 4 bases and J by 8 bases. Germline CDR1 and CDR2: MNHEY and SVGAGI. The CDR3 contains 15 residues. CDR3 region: CASSSWDSPGGGYTF. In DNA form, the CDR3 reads TGTGCCAGCAGTTCCTGGGACAGCCCTGGGGGAGGCTACACCTTC.

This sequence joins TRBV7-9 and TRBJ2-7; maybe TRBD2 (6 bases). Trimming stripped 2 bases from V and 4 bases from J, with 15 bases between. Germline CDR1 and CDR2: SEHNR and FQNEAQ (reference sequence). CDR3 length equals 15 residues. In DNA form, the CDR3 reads TGTGCCAGCAGCTTACTGGGGGGAGTTTCATACGAGCAGTACTTC. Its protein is CASSLLGGVSYEQYF.